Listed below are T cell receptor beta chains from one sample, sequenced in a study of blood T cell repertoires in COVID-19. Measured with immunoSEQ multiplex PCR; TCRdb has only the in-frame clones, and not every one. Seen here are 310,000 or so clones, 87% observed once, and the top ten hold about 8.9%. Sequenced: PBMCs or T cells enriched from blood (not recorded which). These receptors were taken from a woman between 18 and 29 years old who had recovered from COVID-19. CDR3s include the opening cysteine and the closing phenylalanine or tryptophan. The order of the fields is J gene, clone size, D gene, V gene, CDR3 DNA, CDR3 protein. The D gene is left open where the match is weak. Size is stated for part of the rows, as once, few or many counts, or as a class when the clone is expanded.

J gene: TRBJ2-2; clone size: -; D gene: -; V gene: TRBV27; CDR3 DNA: TGTGCCAGCAGTTTCTCATTAGACACCGGGGAGCTGTTTTTT; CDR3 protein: CASSFSLDTGELFF
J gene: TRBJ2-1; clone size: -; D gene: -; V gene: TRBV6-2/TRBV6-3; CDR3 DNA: TGTGCCAGCAGTTATTCTCGTAGCTCCTACAATGAGCAGTTCTTC; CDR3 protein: CASSYSRSSYNEQFF
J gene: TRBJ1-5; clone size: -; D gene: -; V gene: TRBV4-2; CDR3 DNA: TGTGCCAGCAGCCAAGAGGCAGGGGGCAATCAGCCCCAGCATTTT; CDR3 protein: CASSQEAGGNQPQHF
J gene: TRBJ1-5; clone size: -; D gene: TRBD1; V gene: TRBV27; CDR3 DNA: TGTGCCAGCAGACAGGGGGTAGATAGCAATCAGCCCCAGCATTTT; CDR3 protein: CASRQGVDSNQPQHF
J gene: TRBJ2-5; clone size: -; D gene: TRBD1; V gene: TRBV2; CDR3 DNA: TGTGCCAGCACACTTCTGAGGGGGCCGGAGACCCAGTACTTC; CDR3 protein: CASTLLRGPETQYF
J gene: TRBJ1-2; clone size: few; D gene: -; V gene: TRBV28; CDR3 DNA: TGTGCCAGCAGCCCCGGACTGAACTATGGCTACACCTTC; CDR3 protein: CASSPGLNYGYTF
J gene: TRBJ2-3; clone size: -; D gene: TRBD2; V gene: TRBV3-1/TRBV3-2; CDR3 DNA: TGTGCCAGCAGCCACAGCGGGAGGGCCGGCGGCACAGATACGCAGTATTTT; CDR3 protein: CASSHSGRAGGTDTQYF
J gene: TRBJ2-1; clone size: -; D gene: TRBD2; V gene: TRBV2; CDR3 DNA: TGTGCCAGCAGCCCCGGGGTAGCGGGCCACAATGAGCAGTTCTTC; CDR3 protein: CASSPGVAGHNEQFF
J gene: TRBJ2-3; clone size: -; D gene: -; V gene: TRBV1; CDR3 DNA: TGCACCAGCAGCCAAGGCCCCATGGCGGGAGGACGCACAGATACGCAGTATTTT; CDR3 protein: CTSSQGPMAGGRTDTQYF
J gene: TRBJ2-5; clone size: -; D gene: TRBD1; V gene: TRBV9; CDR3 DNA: TGTGCCAGCAGCACCTCCCCGGGGACAGGTATGGGTTCGGAGACCCAGTACTTC; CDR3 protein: CASSTSPGTGMGSETQYF
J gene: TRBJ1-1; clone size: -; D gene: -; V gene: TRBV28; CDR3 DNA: TGTGCCAGCAGTTTATCGGGGGGGCGAATAACTGAAGCTTTCTTT; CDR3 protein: CASSLSGGRITEAFF
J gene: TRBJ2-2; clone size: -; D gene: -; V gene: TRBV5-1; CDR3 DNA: TGCGCCAGCAGCTTTCGAGGGAGGCTCGGGGACACCGGGGAGCTGTTTTTT; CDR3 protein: CASSFRGRLGDTGELFF
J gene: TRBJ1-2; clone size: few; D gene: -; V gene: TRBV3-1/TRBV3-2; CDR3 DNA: TGTGCCAGCAGCGAGGGGGGGTACTATGGCTACACCTTC; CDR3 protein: CASSEGGYYGYTF
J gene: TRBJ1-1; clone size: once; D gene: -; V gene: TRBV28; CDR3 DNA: TGTGCCAGCAGTTTGATTGGAGCTGAAGCTTTCTTT; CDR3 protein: CASSLIGAEAFF
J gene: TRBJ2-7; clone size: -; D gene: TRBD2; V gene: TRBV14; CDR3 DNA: TGTGCCAGCAGCCACCCCAACCCATACGGGGGGTTTTCCTACGAGCAGTACTTC; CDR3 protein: CASSHPNPYGGFSYEQYF
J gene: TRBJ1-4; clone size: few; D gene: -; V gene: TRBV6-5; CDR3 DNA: TGTGCCAGCAGCAACGACCTAGGGGGTCAACTGTTTTTT; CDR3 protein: CASSNDLGGQLFF
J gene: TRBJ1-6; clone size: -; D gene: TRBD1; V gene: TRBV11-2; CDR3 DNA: TGTGCCAGCAGCCCCTCGGACAGGGGGAATTCACCCCTCCACTTT; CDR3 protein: CASSPSDRGNSPLHF
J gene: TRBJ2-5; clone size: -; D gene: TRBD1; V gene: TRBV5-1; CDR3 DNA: TGCGCCAGCAGCTTGGAAGGGGGCCTAGGTAGAGAGACCCAGTACTTC; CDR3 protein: CASSLEGGLGRETQYF
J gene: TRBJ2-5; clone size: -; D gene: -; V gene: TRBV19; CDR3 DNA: TGTGCCACTCAGACCCGGGGAGGAGAGACCCAGTACTTC; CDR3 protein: CATQTRGGETQYF
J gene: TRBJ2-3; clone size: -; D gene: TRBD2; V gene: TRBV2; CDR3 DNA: TGTGCCAGCAGGGGTGGACTAGCGGGGGTATCTGATACGCAGTATTTT; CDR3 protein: CASRGGLAGVSDTQYF
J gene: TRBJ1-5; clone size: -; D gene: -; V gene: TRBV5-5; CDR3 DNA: TGTGCCAGCAGCATCCCCGGGGAAAATCAGCCCCAGCATTTT; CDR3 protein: CASSIPGENQPQHF
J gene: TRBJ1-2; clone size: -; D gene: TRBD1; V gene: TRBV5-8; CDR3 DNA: TGTGCCAGCAGCTTTGGCTACCAGGGACAGCTACTAAATGGCTACACCTTC; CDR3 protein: CASSFGYQGQLLNGYTF
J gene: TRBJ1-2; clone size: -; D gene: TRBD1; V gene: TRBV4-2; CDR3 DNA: TGTGCCAGCAGCCAAGCAGTCCCACGACGACAGGGATTGAACTATGGCTACACCTTC; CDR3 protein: CASSQAVPRRQGLNYGYTF
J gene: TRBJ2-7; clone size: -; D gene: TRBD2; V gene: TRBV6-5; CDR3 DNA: TGTGCCAGCGGGACTAGCGGGGCCTACGAGCAGTACTTC; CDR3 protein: CASGTSGAYEQYF
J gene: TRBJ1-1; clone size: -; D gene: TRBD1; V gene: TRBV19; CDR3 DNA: TGTGCCAGTATATCAGGGGGAGGAACTGAAGCTTTCTTT; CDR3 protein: CASISGGGTEAFF
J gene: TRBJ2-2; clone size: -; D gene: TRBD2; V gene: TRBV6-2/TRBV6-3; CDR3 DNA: TGTGCCAGCAGTCGACCGGGACTAGTCTTAGGCGGGGAGCTGTTTTTT; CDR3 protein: CASSRPGLVLGGELFF
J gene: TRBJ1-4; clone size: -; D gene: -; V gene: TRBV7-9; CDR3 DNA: TGTGCCAGCAGCTTAACGGCAGGGGTCTTTGAAAAACTGTTTTTT; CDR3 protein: CASSLTAGVFEKLFF
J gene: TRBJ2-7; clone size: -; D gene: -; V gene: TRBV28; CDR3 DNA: TGTGCCAGCAGTCCCCCGGGACAAAGGAGCGAGCAGTACTTC; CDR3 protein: CASSPPGQRSEQYF
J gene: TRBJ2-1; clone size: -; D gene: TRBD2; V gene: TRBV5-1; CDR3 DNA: TGCGCCAGCAGCTTGGTCCCTAGCGGGAGTTCCAATGAGCAGTTCTTC; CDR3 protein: CASSLVPSGSSNEQFF
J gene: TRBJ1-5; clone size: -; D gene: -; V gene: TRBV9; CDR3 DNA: TGTGCCAGCAGCGTAGAAGGGCGCGGGGGGCCCCAGCATTTT; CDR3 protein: CASSVEGRGGPQHF
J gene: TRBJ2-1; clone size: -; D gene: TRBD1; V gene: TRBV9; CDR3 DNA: TGTGCCAGCAGCGTCAGCCGGGACAGGAGCTCCTACAATGAGCAGTTCTTC; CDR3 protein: CASSVSRDRSSYNEQFF
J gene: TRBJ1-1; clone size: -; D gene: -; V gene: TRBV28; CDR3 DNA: TGTGCCAGCAGTGAACAGGGAGTGAACACTGAAGCTTTCTTT; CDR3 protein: CASSEQGVNTEAFF
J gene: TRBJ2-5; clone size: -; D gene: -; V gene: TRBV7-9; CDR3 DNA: TGTGCCAGCAGCTTACGCGGGACTTCCCAAGAGACCCAGTACTTC; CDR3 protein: CASSLRGTSQETQYF
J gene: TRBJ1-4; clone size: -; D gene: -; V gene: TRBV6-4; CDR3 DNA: TGTGCCAGCAGCCCCAGTGACCATGGAGCCGAAAAACTGTTTTTT; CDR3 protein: CASSPSDHGAEKLFF
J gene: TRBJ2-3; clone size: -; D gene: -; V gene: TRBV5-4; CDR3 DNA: TGTGCCAGCATCCTCTGGGGTAGCGGCACAGATACGCAGTATTTT; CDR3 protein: CASILWGSGTDTQYF
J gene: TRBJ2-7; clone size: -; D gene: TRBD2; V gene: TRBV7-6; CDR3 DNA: TGTGCCAGCAGCTTAGTTTCTAGCGGATACGAGCAGTACTTC; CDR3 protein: CASSLVSSGYEQYF
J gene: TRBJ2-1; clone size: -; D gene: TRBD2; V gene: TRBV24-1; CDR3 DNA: TGTGCCACCAGCCTAGCGGGAGGGTTGAATGAGCAGTTCTTC; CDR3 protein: CATSLAGGLNEQFF
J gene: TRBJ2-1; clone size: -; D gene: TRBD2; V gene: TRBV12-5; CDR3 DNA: TGTGCTAGTGGTTTGGACGGGGGGAGGGCTGAGCAGTTCTTC; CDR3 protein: CASGLDGGRAEQFF
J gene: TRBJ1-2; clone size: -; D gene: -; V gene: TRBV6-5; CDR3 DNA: TGTGCCAGCAGACAGACAGGACTTGTGGGCTACACCTTC; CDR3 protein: CASRQTGLVGYTF
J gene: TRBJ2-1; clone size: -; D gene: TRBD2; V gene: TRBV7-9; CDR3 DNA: TGTGCCAGCAGCTTATTCTCGGGGGGTTTTGTACCTGAGCAGTTCTTC; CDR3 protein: CASSLFSGGFVPEQFF
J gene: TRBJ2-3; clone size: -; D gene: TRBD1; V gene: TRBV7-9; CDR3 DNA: TGTGCCAGCAGCTTAGGATTGGTGTATGGGACAGGGGGCACAGATACGCAGTATTTT; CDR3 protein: CASSLGLVYGTGGTDTQYF
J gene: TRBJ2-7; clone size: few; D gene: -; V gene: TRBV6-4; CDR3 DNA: TGTGCCTCCTCGGGCTCGGACGGACAGTCCACCCCCTACGAGCAGTACTTC; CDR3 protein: CASSGSDGQSTPYEQYF
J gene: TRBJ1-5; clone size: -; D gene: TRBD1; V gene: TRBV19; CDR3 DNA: TGTGCCAGTACTACCCAGACAGGGACATGGCCCCAGCATTTT; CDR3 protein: CASTTQTGTWPQHF
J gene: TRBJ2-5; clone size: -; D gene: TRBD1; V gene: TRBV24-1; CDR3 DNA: TGTGCCACCAGTGATGCCCGGTCAGGGGGTCAAGAGACCCAGTACTTC; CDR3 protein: CATSDARSGGQETQYF
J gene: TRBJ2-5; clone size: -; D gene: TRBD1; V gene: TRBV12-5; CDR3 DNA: TGTGCTAGTGGGGGGACAGAAGAGACCCAGTACTTC; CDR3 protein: CASGGTEETQYF
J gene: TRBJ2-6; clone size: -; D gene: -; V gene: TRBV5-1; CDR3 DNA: TGCGCCAGCAGCTTTTTAGGGGCCAACGTCCTGACTTTC; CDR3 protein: CASSFLGANVLTF
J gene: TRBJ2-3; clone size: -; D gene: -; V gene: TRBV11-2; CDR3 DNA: TGTGCCAGCAGCTTAGAGTGGGGCAACACGGATACGCAGTATTTT; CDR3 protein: CASSLEWGNTDTQYF
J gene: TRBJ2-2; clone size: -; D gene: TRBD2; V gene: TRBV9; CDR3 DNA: TGTGCCAGCAGCGTTATGACTAGCGGGACGGGGGAGCTGTTTTTT; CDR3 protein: CASSVMTSGTGELFF
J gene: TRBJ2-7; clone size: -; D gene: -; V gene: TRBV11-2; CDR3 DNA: TGTGCCAGCAGCTCCGGGACATTTTCCTACGAGCAGTACTTC; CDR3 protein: CASSSGTFSYEQYF
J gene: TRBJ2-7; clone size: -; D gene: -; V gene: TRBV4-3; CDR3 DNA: TGCGCCAGCAGCCATTCCAGGCAGAGCACTCCCTACGAGCAGTACTTC; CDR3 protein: CASSHSRQSTPYEQYF
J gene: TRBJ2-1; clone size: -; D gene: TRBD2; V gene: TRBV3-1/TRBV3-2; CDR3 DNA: TGTGCCAGCAGCCTAGGAAGCAACAGTAGCGGGAGGTCCCAGAGCTCCTACAATGAGCAGTTCTTC; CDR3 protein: CASSLGSNSSGRSQSSYNEQFF
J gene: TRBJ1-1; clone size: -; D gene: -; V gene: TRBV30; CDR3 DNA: TGTGCCTGGAGTCCGGGAACTGAAGCTTTCTTT; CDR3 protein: CAWSPGTEAFF
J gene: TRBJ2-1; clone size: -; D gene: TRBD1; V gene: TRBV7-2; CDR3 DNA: TGTGCCAGCAGCTTAGGGCAGGGGGCGCTTTTTAATGAGCAGTTCTTC; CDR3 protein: CASSLGQGALFNEQFF
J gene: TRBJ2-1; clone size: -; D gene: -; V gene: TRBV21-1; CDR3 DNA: TGTGCCAGCATTAAGGGGGCGGGAGGCGCCCCCTCGGATGAGCAGTTCTTC; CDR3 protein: CASIKGAGGAPSDEQFF
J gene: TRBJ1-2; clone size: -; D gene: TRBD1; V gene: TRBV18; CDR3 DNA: TGTGCCAGCTCACTCATCGACAGGGGCGGTGGCTACACCTTC; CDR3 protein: CASSLIDRGGGYTF
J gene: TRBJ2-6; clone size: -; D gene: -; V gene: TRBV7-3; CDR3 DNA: TGTGCCAGCAGCCCCGGGTGGGGCCTCGTCTCTGGGGCCAACGTCCTGACTTTC; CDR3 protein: CASSPGWGLVSGANVLTF